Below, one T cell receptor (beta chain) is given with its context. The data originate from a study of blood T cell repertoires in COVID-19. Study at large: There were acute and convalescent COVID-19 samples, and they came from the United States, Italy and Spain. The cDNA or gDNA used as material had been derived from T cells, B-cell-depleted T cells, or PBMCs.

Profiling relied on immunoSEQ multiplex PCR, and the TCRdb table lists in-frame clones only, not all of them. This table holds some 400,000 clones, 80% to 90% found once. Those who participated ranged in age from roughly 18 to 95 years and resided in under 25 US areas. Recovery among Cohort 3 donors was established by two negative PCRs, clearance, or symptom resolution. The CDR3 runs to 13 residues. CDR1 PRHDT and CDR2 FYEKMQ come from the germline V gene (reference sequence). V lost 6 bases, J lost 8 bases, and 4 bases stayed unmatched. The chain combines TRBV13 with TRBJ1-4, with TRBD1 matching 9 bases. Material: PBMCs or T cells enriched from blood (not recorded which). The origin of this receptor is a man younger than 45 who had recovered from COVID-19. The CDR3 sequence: CASRQGAEEKLFF. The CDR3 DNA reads TGTGCCAGCAGACAGGGGGCGGAGGAAAAACTGTTTTTT.